This T cell receptor beta chain stems from a study of cytomegalovirus exposure and HLA in healthy donors. Overall study results and limits: In a later analysis, the majority of CMV-associated beta chains seemingly showed HLA restriction.

For this clone: Its antigen is undetermined.

Amplification used 60 Vbeta primers and 13 Jbeta primers. Per the original data handling: Among the unique TCR beta chains that a later analysis counted, around 72 million in all, about 12 million were shared. Method: immunoSEQ multiplex PCR; TCRdb's copy keeps in-frame clones and lacks some. The DNA was the basis for D and trimming; V, J and clone size are from that table. Seen here are 140,000 to 150,000 clones, almost 85% observed once, and the top ten hold roughly 10%. This CDR3 comprises 15 residues. From germline, CDR1 is SGHNT and CDR2 YYREEE (reference sequence). J was trimmed by 4 bases and V by 4 bases; bases with no gene match: 7.

The sequenced sample was PBMCs. The V call is TRBV5-4, the J call TRBJ1-3, with 8 bases aligning to TRBD1. The clonotype originates from a woman aged 55-69 years in good health and CMV-seropositive. DNA of the CDR3: TGTGCCAGCAGCCCGACAGGGGAGGCAGGAAACACCATATATTTT. Residues: CASSPTGEAGNTIYF.